This passage covers 14 T cell receptor beta chains from one sample sequenced in a study of blood T cell repertoires in COVID-19. Sequencing used immunoSEQ multiplex PCR; TCRdb keeps in-frame clones, though not all of them. This repertoire shows 200,000 to 250,000 clones, 86% found once; its top ten account for more than 8.5%. The sequenced sample was peripheral blood. The source is a woman aged 45-65 years with COVID-19, enrolled during active disease.

CDR3 nucleotides: TGTGCCAGCAGCTCGGACAGGGAAGCTTTCTTT. Translating it yields CASSSDREAFF. V is TRBV28 and J is TRBJ1-1, with 7 bases matching TRBD1. V shed 6 bases and J 8 bases; nucleotides not matched to a gene: 3. Germline assignment: CDR1 MDHEN and CDR2 SYDVKM. CDR3 length: 11 residues. Using reference TRBV28 and TRBJ1-1 for the parts outside the CDR3, the full variable domain is DVKVTQSSRYLVKRTGEKVFLECVQDMDHENMFWYRQDPGLGLRLIYFSYDVKMKEKGDIPEGYSVSREKKERFSLILESASTNQTSMYLCASSSDREAFFGQGTRLTVV.

The rearrangement uses TRBV28 and TRBJ1-2; possible D gene TRBD1, 6 bases. Trimming pared 6 bases from V and 11 bases from J, leaving 13 bases between. The germline CDR1 and CDR2 sequences are MDHEN and SYDVKM. The CDR3 extends over 11 amino acids. The CDR3 DNA follows: TGTGCCAGCAGCACGAACAGGGTGTACACCTTC. This sequence encodes CASSTNRVYTF.

In this sample, this clone turned up once. CDR3 region: CASSQAQGQGGNEQFF. The CDR3 DNA reads as TGCGCCAGCAGCCAAGCACAGGGACAGGGAGGTAATGAGCAGTTCTTC. The genes are TRBV4-1 and TRBJ2-1; TRBD1 agrees at 9 bases. CDR1 is MGHRA, CDR2 YSYEKL, per germline. The CDR3 covers 16 residues. V lost 1 base, J lost 7 bases, and 8 bases stayed unmatched.

The chain joins TRBV12-5 to TRBJ2-3, with 13 bases fitting TRBD2. The ends lost 6 bases at V and 2 bases at J; junction bases unmatched: 5. CDR1 is LGHNT, CDR2 FRNRAP, per germline. There are 16 residues in the CDR3. In nucleotides, the CDR3 is TGTGCTAGTGGCTCGGGACTAGCGGGGACCACAGATACGCAGTATTTT. It specifies CASGSGLAGTTDTQYF.

V is TRBV2 and J is TRBJ2-5; D is undetermined. Germline lookup yields CDR1 SNHLY and CDR2 FYNNEI. Trimming took 5 bases from V and 0 from J, leaving 10 bases between them. The CDR3 loop spans 14 amino acids. The CDR3: CASSRDTYQETQYF. The CDR3 DNA follows: TGTGCCAGCAGTCGCGACACGTACCAAGAGACCCAGTACTTC.

This sequence joins TRBV6-5 and TRBJ1-2, with D perhaps TRBD1 (5 bases). Trimming stripped 1 base from V and 1 base from J, with 7 bases between. Germline CDR1 MNHEY, CDR2 SVGAGI. The CDR3 runs 14 residues. The CDR3 here is CASSYWGGNYGYTF. CDR3 sequence (DNA): TGTGCCAGCAGTTACTGGGGGGGTAACTATGGCTACACCTTC.

The chain has TRBV5-8 and TRBJ1-5; no reliable D call. The CDR3 sequence is 14 residues long. V was cut by 4 bases and J by 4 bases, with 12 bases left in between. Per germline, CDR1 SGHTS and CDR2 YDEGEE. CDR3 loop: CASSGGSKNQPQHF. DNA for the CDR3: TGTGCCAGCAGCGGCGGAAGTAAAAATCAGCCCCAGCATTTT. The variable domain in full, with the rest retrieved from reference TRBV5-8 and TRBJ1-5, is EAGVTQSPTHLIKTRGQQATLRCSPISGHTSVYWYQQALGLGLQFLLWYDEGEERNRGNFPPRFSGRQFPNYSSELNVNALELEDSALYLCASSGGSKNQPQHFGDGTRLSIL.

The V call is TRBV13, the J call TRBJ2-1; 9 bases agree with TRBD1. CDR3 length equals 15 residues. Germline V gene sequence: CDR1 PRHDT, CDR2 FYEKMQ (reference sequence). Trimming cost V 5 bases and J 2 bases; bases outside gene matches: 4. CDR3 protein: CASSNTGGAYNEQFF. Written as DNA, the CDR3 is TGTGCCAGCAGCAATACAGGGGGCGCCTACAATGAGCAGTTCTTC.

V is TRBV4-3 and J is TRBJ2-7; TRBD1 aligns across 10 bases. The V and J ends lost 0 bases and 6 bases, in that order; junction bases with no gene match: 5. The germline gives CDR1 LGHNA, CDR2 YSLEER. This CDR3 has 15 amino acids. CDR3 amino acids: CASSQDRQGAGEQYF. CDR3 DNA sequence: TGCGCCAGCAGCCAAGATCGACAGGGGGCAGGCGAGCAGTACTTC.

The genes are TRBV18 and TRBJ2-5; TRBD1 matches 10 bases. The germline V gene has CDR1 KGHSH and CDR2 LQKENI. This CDR3 has 14 amino acids. With V trimmed by 6 bases and J by 4 bases, 5 bases remained unmatched. The DNA of the CDR3 is TGTGCCAGCTCCCGGGACAGGGGAGTAGAGACCCAGTACTTC. It specifies CASSRDRGVETQYF.

The chain is built from TRBV10-1 and TRBJ2-3, with a weak D call TRBD1 (5 bases). The CDR3 is 14 residues long. The ends were cut back, 4 bases at V and 2 bases at J, with 10 bases in the middle. Germline-derived CDR1 and CDR2 are WNHNN and SYGVQD (reference sequence). The CDR3 protein is CASSATALTDTQYF. The CDR3 region has the DNA TGCGCCAGCAGTGCGACAGCACTCACAGATACGCAGTATTTT.

The chain carries TRBV14 and TRBJ2-1; no clear D. The V end was cut by 5 bases, the J end by 0 bases, with 11 bases between. Per the germline V gene, CDR1 is SGHDN and CDR2 is FVKESK. There are 15 residues in the CDR3. The CDR3 DNA sequence: TGTGCCAGCAGCGACTCAAGAAGCTCCTACAATGAGCAGTTCTTC. Translating it yields CASSDSRSSYNEQFF.

This chain connects TRBV16 to TRBJ1-2; TRBD1 might be the D (5 bases). Germline assignment: CDR1 KGHSY and CDR2 FQNENV. Trimming removed 1 base at V and 0 bases at J, with 18 bases between. There are 18 residues in the CDR3. In DNA, the CDR3 is TGTGCCAGCAGCCAATTCGAGGTGGGGACTCCACCTAACTATGGCTACACCTTC. It is translated as CASSQFEVGTPPNYGYTF.

The rearrangement joins TRBV4-2 to TRBJ2-1; 10 positions match TRBD2. Germline lookup yields CDR1 LGHNA and CDR2 YNFKEQ. This CDR3 has 20 amino acids. V was pared by 1 base and J by 2 bases, with 14 bases of the junction left unmatched. CDR3 in amino acids: CASSQGPQSSGGPPYNEQFF. CDR3 DNA sequence: TGTGCCAGCAGCCAAGGCCCCCAGAGTAGCGGGGGGCCTCCCTACAATGAGCAGTTCTTC.